Following are 19 T cell receptor beta chains from one sample sequenced in a study of blood T cell repertoires in COVID-19. Sequenced by immunoSEQ multiplex PCR; TCRdb stores in-frame clones only, minus some. The sample lists approximately 490,000 clones, about 90% seen once, with roughly 0.72% in the top ten. The sample taken for sequencing was PBMCs or T cells enriched from blood (not recorded which). The receptors here all came from a woman between 18 and 29 years old who had recovered from COVID-19.

This rearrangement joins TRBV6-1 to TRBJ2-5, with 7 bases that match TRBD2. From germline, CDR1 is MNHNS and CDR2 SASEGT. The CDR3 sequence is 18 residues long. J lost 2 bases, V lost 1 base, and 13 bases had no gene match. The CDR3 here is CASSEVGDYLTSQETQYF. The DNA of the CDR3 is TGTGCCAGCAGTGAAGTAGGGGACTACCTAACTAGTCAAGAGACCCAGTACTTC.

The chain couples TRBV5-6 to TRBJ1-1; TRBD1 matches 7 bases. Per the germline V gene, CDR1 is SGHDT and CDR2 is YYEEEE. The CDR3 is made up of 14 amino acids. Trimming at V came to 4 bases and at J to 6 bases, leaving 9 bases not matched to a gene. The CDR3 region is CASSPGQDVAEAFF. CDR3 in DNA: TGTGCCAGCAGCCCTGGACAGGATGTCGCTGAAGCTTTCTTT.

The rearrangement joins TRBV30 to TRBJ1-6, with D hard to call. There are 16 residues in the CDR3. Deletions cut 0 bases from V and 5 bases from J, with 14 bases between. Germline CDR1 and CDR2: GTSNPN and SVGIG (reference sequence). The CDR3 region is CAWSVPRTGNNSPLHF. The CDR3 DNA reads as TGTGCCTGGAGTGTACCCAGGACGGGGAATAATTCACCCCTCCACTTT.

This chain connects TRBV5-1 to TRBJ2-2; 8 bases align to TRBD1. The CDR3 is 16 residues long. The trim removed 6 bases at V and 6 bases at J, leaving 13 bases unmatched. Germline values: CDR1 SGHRS, CDR2 YFSETQ. The CDR3 region is CASTLRGLLIPGELFF. The CDR3 DNA reads TGCGCCAGCACTCTCAGGGGGCTGTTAATCCCCGGGGAGCTGTTTTTT.

The rearrangement joins TRBV19 to TRBJ2-7, with 9 nucleotides matching TRBD1. V was clipped by 11 bases and J by 4 bases; unmatched bases: 15. This CDR3 spans 15 amino acids. Germline CDR1 and CDR2: LNHDA and SQIVND (reference sequence). Here the CDR3 DNA reads TGTGCCTCCACCGAGCCGGGGACAGGGTATTACGAGCAGTACTTC. Its protein is CASTEPGTGYYEQYF. The entire variable domain, with the rest obtained from reference TRBV19 and TRBJ2-7, is as follows: DGGITQSPKYLFRKEGQNVTLSCEQNLNHDAMYWYRQDPGQGLRLIYYSQIVNDFQKGDIAEGYSVSREKKESFPLTVTSAQKNPTAFYLCASTEPGTGYYEQYFGPGTRLTVT.

This sequence joins TRBV11-3 and TRBJ1-3, with 8 bases lining up with TRBD1. Trimming at V came to 5 bases and at J to 0 bases, leaving 12 bases not matched to a gene. Germline V gene lookup returns CDR1 SGHNT and CDR2 YENEEA. CDR3 length: 18 amino acids. The CDR3 DNA is TGTGCCAGCAGCCGGGTGGGACAGGCCCCCTCCTCTGGAAACACCATATATTTT. This encodes CASSRVGQAPSSGNTIYF.

V is TRBV6-5 and J is TRBJ2-5; 7 nucleotides match TRBD2. Germline lookup yields CDR1 MNHEY and CDR2 SVGAGI. CDR3 size: 13 residues. V gave up 8 bases and J gave up 4 bases; unmatched junction bases: 7. The CDR3 DNA is TGTGCCAGCCCAGCGGGACCCCCAGAGACCCAGTACTTC. It codes for CASPAGPPETQYF.

The chain has TRBV18 and TRBJ2-5, with 11 nucleotides matching TRBD1. This CDR3 is 15 amino acids long. The V segment lost 3 bases and the J segment 2 bases; nucleotides outside the gene matches: 2. Germline V CDR1 and CDR2: KGHSH, LQKENI. The CDR3 loop reads CASSPGDRGQETQYF. The CDR3 DNA reads TGTGCCAGCTCACCGGGGGACAGGGGGCAAGAGACCCAGTACTTC.

This sequence joins TRBV4-1 and TRBJ1-5, with D possibly being TRBD1 (5 bases). Germline-derived CDR1 and CDR2 are MGHRA and YSYEKL. The ends were cut back, 5 bases at V and 4 bases at J, with 15 bases in the middle. The CDR3 is 15 residues long. The CDR3 coding sequence is TGCGCCAGCAGCGAGGCCCCGGGACTTAATCAGCCCCAGCATTTT. Protein: CASSEAPGLNQPQHF.

CDR3 amino acids: CATSDPTGGSAYNEQFF. The CDR3 coding sequence is TGTGCCACCAGTGATCCTACAGGGGGCTCAGCATACAATGAGCAGTTCTTC. The chain links TRBV24-1 to TRBJ2-1; 9 bases are a match to TRBD1. Germline V gives CDR1 KGHDR, CDR2 SFDVKD. The V and J ends lost 3 bases and 4 bases, in that order; junction bases with no gene match: 9. This CDR3 contains 17 residues.

The rearrangement joins TRBV7-2 to TRBJ1-2; a weak D match, TRBD1 (6 bases). In germline, CDR1 is SGHTA, CDR2 FQGNSA. The CDR3 contains 15 residues. V was cut by 0 bases and J by 6 bases, with 14 bases left in between. Here the CDR3 reads CASSLALPGADGYTF. In DNA, the CDR3 is TGTGCCAGCAGCTTAGCGCTCCCAGGGGCGGATGGCTACACCTTC.

The gene calls are TRBV5-6 and TRBJ1-1; TRBD1 aligns across 8 bases. V shed 7 bases, J shed 4 bases, and the junction held 12 bases outside the gene matches. CDR1 and CDR2 (germline): SGHDT, YYEEEE. The CDR3 runs 15 residues. CDR3 loop: CASVQAGGTGTEAFF. DNA for the CDR3: TGTGCCAGCGTTCAGGCAGGGGGCACCGGCACTGAAGCTTTCTTT.

This chain links TRBV19 with TRBJ2-7, with D perhaps matching TRBD1 (6 bases). Germline-derived CDR1 and CDR2 are LNHDA and SQIVND (reference sequence). The CDR3 length is 15 residues. V was pared by 5 bases and J by 4 bases, with 18 bases between. CDR3 bases: TGTGCCAGTAGTGTCGGGGCTGGGCAGGGGTACGAGCAGTACTTC. Protein: CASSVGAGQGYEQYF. Filled out from reference TRBV19 and TRBJ2-7, the complete variable domain reads DGGITQSPKYLFRKEGQNVTLSCEQNLNHDAMYWYRQDPGQGLRLIYYSQIVNDFQKGDIAEGYSVSREKKESFPLTVTSAQKNPTAFYLCASSVGAGQGYEQYFGPGTRLTVT.

CDR3 DNA: TGTGCCACCGAGCCCCAGGGGGCGACGAACACCGGGGAGCTGTTTTTT. Its protein product is CATEPQGATNTGELFF. The chain joins TRBV3-1 (or the pseudogene TRBV3-2) to TRBJ2-2, with 8 bases matching TRBD1. With 10 bases clipped from V and 0 bases from J, the junction kept 10 bases outside the gene matches. The CDR3 loop spans 16 amino acids. Germline CDR1 is LGHDT and CDR2 is YNNKEL (reference sequence).

The chain couples TRBV4-1 to TRBJ2-5; 9 nucleotides match TRBD1. Trimming cost V 4 bases and J 5 bases; bases outside gene matches: 8. The CDR3 contains 15 residues. Germline values: CDR1 MGHRA, CDR2 YSYEKL. CDR3 loop: CASSPSRDREETQYF. CDR3 nucleotide sequence: TGCGCCAGCAGCCCGTCACGGGACAGGGAGGAGACCCAGTACTTC.

The V gene is TRBV7-2, the J gene TRBJ1-5; D not resolved. V was cut by 6 bases and J by 10 bases, with 16 bases left in between. CDR1 and CDR2 from the germline V gene are SGHTA and FQGNSA. CDR3 length: 13 amino acids. CDR3 in DNA: TGTGCCAGCAGTTATGACGGGGAGCAACCCCAGCATTTT. Residues: CASSYDGEQPQHF.

The rearrangement uses TRBV2 and TRBJ1-2; TRBD1 matches at 9 bases. CDR1 and CDR2 (germline): SNHLY, FYNNEI. The trim removed 8 bases at V and 8 bases at J, leaving 12 bases unmatched. The CDR3 covers 14 residues. The CDR3 loop reads CASDAGQGRGGYTF. In nucleotides, the CDR3 is TGTGCCAGCGATGCGGGACAGGGCAGGGGCGGCTACACCTTC.

J is TRBJ2-3 and V is TRBV12-3 or TRBV12-4; D gene ambiguous. The CDR3 length is 13 residues. The V end was cut by 5 bases, the J end by 1 base, with 7 bases between. CDR3 sequence reads: CASSTLRTDTQYF. In DNA form, the CDR3 reads TGTGCCAGCAGTACACTACGCACAGATACGCAGTATTTT.

As DNA, the CDR3 is TGTGCCAGCTCACCGGGGACAGGCCTCTCTGGAAACACCATATATTTT. Translated: CASSPGTGLSGNTIYF. V gene TRBV18 combines with J gene TRBJ1-3, with 8 nucleotides matching TRBD1. V was pared by 3 bases and J by 0 bases, with 4 bases of the junction left unmatched. From germline, CDR1 is KGHSH and CDR2 LQKENI. CDR3 length: 16 residues.